Below, 10 T cell receptor beta chains from the same sample are listed, as sequenced in a study of T cells in Graves' hyperthyroidism and ophthalmopathy. Using RNA transcripts as the source, TCR beta CDR3 regions were amplified. The primer set for the first-round RT-PCR of the TCR CDR3 was HTBI. TCRdb redid the calling of the multiplex PCR reads with MiXCR, one entry per CDR3 protein. The table records hundreds of thousands of distinct CDR3 sequences, 15% to 18% of them present only once. Sample: blood. Receptor source: a woman between 18 and 29 years old with Graves' hyperthyroidism.

The chain links TRBV9 to TRBJ1-1, with D perhaps TRBD1 (6 bases). CDR1 SGDLS and CDR2 YYNGEE come from the germline V gene. Trimming shortened V by 0 bases and J by 4 bases, and 13 bases separated the two germline ends. This CDR3 region has 15 residues. The CDR3: CASSVVRQGSTEAFF. The CDR3 bases are TGTGCCAGCAGCGTAGTGCGGCAGGGGTCCACTGAAGCTTTCTTT.

This clonotype occurred many times. The rearrangement uses TRBV19 and TRBJ1-5; the match to TRBD1 covers 8 bases. V lost 7 bases to trimming and J lost 7 bases; unmatched junction nucleotides: 12. Germline CDR1 reads LNHDA; CDR2 reads SQIVND (reference sequence). This CDR3 comprises 15 residues. CDR3 loop: CASTPRTGSIQPQHF. The CDR3 bases are TGTGCCAGTACCCCACGGACAGGGAGTATACAGCCCCAGCATTTT.

This chain uses TRBV7-9 with TRBJ1-6; 9 nucleotides agree with TRBD1. Losses at the gene ends were 5 bases for V and 9 bases for J; bases not matched to a gene: 11. The germline gives CDR1 SEHNR, CDR2 FQNEAQ (reference sequence). The CDR3 covers 16 residues. DNA for the CDR3: TGTGCCAGCAGCGACCCCTACAGGGGGCCAACTTCACCCCTCCACTTT. This sequence encodes CASSDPYRGPTSPLHF.

The table lists this clonotype with many counts. This sequence joins TRBV27 and TRBJ2-1; maybe TRBD2 (5 bases). The CDR3 loop spans 13 amino acids. V dropped 7 bases and J dropped 4 bases, with 11 bases sitting between them. Germline loops: CDR1 MNHEY, CDR2 SMNVEV (reference sequence). CDR3 DNA: TGTGCCAGCAAACCACGAGGGTACAATGAGCAGTTCTTC. Amino acid sequence: CASKPRGYNEQFF.

A word on this clonotype: Since the CDR3 does not end with the conserved phenylalanine or tryptophan, this likely comes from a read error. This chain links TRBV29-1 with TRBJ2-7; D not resolved. Germline lookup yields CDR1 SQVTM and CDR2 ANQGSEA. This CDR3 spans 14 amino acids. Trimming left V 4 bases short and J 1 base short, with 14 bases between. In DNA form, the CDR3 reads TGCAGCGTTGTGTATCCCCTACGATCCTACGAGCAGTACCTC. Its protein product is CSVVYPLRSYEQYL.

This clonotype was counted many times. The chain links TRBV6-1 to TRBJ2-7; 7 bases are shared with TRBD2. Germline V gives CDR1 MNHNS, CDR2 SASEGT. This CDR3 has 13 residues. V lost 6 bases, J lost 4 bases, and 6 bases stayed unmatched. CDR3 region: CASSGGLPYEQYF. CDR3 DNA: TGTGCCAGCAGCGGGGGACTACCATACGAGCAGTACTTC.

This clonotype appeared many times. V is TRBV29-1 and J is TRBJ1-1; 8 bases fit TRBD1. The CDR3 extends over 12 amino acids. Germline CDR1 reads SQVTM; CDR2 reads ANQGSEA. Trimming cost V 2 bases and J 4 bases; bases outside gene matches: 0. Written as DNA, the CDR3 is TGCAGCGTTGAACAGGGGGCCACTGAAGCTTTCTTT. Translation gives CSVEQGATEAFF.

Ten or more counts support this clonotype. The V gene is TRBV9, the J gene TRBJ2-7; tentatively, D is TRBD2 (6 bases). Germline V gene sequence: CDR1 SGDLS, CDR2 YYNGEE. This CDR3 is built from 15 residues. V was trimmed by 3 bases and J by 2 bases, leaving 15 bases between them. CDR3 DNA sequence: TGTGCCAGCAGCGCGGGGGTGACACCTACCTACGAGCAGTACTTC. This encodes CASSAGVTPTYEQYF.

This rearrangement joins TRBV6-1 to TRBJ1-2, with a possible D match to TRBD1 (5 bases). Germline V CDR1 and CDR2: MNHNS, SASEGT. Trimming removed 5 bases from V and 4 bases from J, with 11 bases in between. The CDR3 length is 13 residues. The CDR3 DNA sequence: TGTGCCAGCAGTCGGACACGACTCTATGGCTACACCTTC. Its protein is CASSRTRLYGYTF.

This clonotype was counted at least ten times. The V call is TRBV7-9, the J call TRBJ1-1; D unclear. V was cut by 3 bases and J by 1 base, with 6 bases left in between. Germline CDR1 reads SEHNR; CDR2 reads FQNEAQ (reference sequence). The CDR3 is made up of 13 amino acids. CDR3 coding DNA: TGTGCCAGCAGCTTTGTGGGGAACACTGAAGCTTTCTTT. Translating gives CASSFVGNTEAFF.